This T cell receptor beta chain was profiled in a study of a mutant IDH1 vaccine in newly diagnosed glioma. Looking at the study overall: Patients got their first vaccination 4-6 weeks after radiotherapy alone, or with temozolomide cycles. Before enrollment, the patients had been treated with radiotherapy alone, temozolomide alone, or both together. Most of them had received both.

Points from the study as a whole: Altogether, around 93% of patients exhibited vaccine-induced immune responses.

TCRdb keeps only in-frame clones here, not all; method: immunoSEQ multiplex PCR. The sample carries 25,000 to 35,000 clones, almost 90% recorded once. Indicated time point: week 11, during vaccination. Every single dose of the vaccine, 300 ug of mutant IDH1 20-mer peptide, came with topical imiquimod. As to this clone: Its antigen is unidentified.

This TCR came from a man younger than 35 with glioma. The sample consisted of PBMCs, taken from a glioma patient whose treatment included an IDH1 peptide vaccine.

CDR3 nucleotide sequence: TGCGCCAGCAGGGATGGACAGGGTGAGACTGAAGCTTTCTTT. It specifies CASRDGQGETEAFF. The chain couples TRBV4-1 to TRBJ1-1, with TRBD1 matching 8 bases. The CDR3 contains 14 residues. Looked up from germline, CDR1 is MGHRA and CDR2 is YSYEKL. V dropped 6 bases and J dropped 5; count of bases not matched to a gene: 8.